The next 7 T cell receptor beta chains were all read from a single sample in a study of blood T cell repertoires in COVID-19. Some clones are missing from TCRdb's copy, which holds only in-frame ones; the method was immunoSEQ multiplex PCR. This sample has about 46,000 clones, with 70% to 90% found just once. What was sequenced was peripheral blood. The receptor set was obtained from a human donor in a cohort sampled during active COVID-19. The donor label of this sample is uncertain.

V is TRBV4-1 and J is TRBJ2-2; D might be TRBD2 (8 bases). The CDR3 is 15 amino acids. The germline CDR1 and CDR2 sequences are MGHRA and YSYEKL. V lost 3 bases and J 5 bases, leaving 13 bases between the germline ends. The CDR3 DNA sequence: TGCGCCAGCAGCCAGATAGCGGGACAGACCGGGGAGCTGTTTTTT. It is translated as CASSQIAGQTGELFF.

Written as DNA, the CDR3 is TGTGCCAGCAGCGTGGGGCAGGGGGCCTACAATGAGCAGTTCTTC. It is translated as CASSVGQGAYNEQFF. The gene calls are TRBV5-8 and TRBJ2-1, with 7 bases identical to TRBD1. The germline V gene has CDR1 SGHTS and CDR2 YDEGEE. The ends lost 4 bases at V and 2 bases at J; junction bases unmatched: 6. The CDR3 runs to 15 residues.

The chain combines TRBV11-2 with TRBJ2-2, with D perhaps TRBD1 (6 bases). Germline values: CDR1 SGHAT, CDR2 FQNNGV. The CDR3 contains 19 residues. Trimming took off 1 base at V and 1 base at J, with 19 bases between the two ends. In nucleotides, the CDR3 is TGTGCCAGCAGCTTAGGACAGGAGACGACAGCCTGGAACACCGGGGAGCTGTTTTTT. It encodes CASSLGQETTAWNTGELFF.

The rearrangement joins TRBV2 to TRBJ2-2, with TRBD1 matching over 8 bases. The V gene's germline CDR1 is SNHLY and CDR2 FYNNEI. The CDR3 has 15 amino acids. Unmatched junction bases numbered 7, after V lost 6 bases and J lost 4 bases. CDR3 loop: CASSPDRASTGELFF. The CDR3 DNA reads TGTGCCAGCAGCCCGGACAGGGCCAGCACCGGGGAGCTGTTTTTT.

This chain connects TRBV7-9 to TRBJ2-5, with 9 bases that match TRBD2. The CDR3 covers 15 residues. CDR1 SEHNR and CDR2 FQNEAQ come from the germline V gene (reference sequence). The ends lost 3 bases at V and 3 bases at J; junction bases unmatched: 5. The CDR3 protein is CASSFGGLAKETQYF. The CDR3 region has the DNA TGTGCCAGCAGCTTCGGCGGACTAGCGAAAGAGACCCAGTACTTC.

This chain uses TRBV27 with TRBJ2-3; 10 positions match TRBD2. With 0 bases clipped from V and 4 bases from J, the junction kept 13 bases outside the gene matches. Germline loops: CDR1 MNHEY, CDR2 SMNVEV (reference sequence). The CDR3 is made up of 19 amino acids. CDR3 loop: CASSLSWLAGVLASDTQYF. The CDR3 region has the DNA TGTGCCAGCAGTTTATCGTGGCTAGCGGGGGTGCTCGCTTCAGATACGCAGTATTTT.

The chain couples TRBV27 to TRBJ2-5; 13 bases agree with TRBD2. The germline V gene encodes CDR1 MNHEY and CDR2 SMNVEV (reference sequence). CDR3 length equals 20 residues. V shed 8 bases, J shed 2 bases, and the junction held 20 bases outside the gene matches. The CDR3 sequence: CASSRQLAGGPGGGQETQYF. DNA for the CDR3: TGTGCCAGCTCCCGTCAACTAGCGGGGGGGCCCGGAGGAGGGCAAGAGACCCAGTACTTC.